This T cell receptor (beta chain) was sequenced in a study of graft-versus-host responses after intestinal transplantation. Study-level information: All recipients were transplanted with multivisceral, liver-intestinal, or isolated intestinal grafts. Every one of the recipients received anti-thymocyte globulin induction and afterwards took tacrolimus and steroids for 3 to 4 years.

Comment on this clone: Its antigen is unknown.

TCRdb keeps only in-frame clones here, not all; method: immunoSEQ multiplex PCR. Among some 87,000 clones listed, approximately 92% were seen once. The germline V gene has CDR1 KGHSH and CDR2 LQKENI. The CDR3 length is 13 residues. The germline V and J ends were trimmed by 3 bases and 8 bases, with 11 bases remaining between them. The chain couples TRBV18 to TRBJ1-5; D possibly corresponds to TRBD1 (6 bases). This receptor was obtained from a human donor who received an intestinal transplant. The sample in question was unstimulated CD4+ T cells sorted from spleen or lymph node cells, obtained before intestinal transplant. Here the CDR3 DNA reads TGTGCCAGCTCACCGAGGGGGACGGAGCCCCAGCATTTT. Its translation is CASSPRGTEPQHF.